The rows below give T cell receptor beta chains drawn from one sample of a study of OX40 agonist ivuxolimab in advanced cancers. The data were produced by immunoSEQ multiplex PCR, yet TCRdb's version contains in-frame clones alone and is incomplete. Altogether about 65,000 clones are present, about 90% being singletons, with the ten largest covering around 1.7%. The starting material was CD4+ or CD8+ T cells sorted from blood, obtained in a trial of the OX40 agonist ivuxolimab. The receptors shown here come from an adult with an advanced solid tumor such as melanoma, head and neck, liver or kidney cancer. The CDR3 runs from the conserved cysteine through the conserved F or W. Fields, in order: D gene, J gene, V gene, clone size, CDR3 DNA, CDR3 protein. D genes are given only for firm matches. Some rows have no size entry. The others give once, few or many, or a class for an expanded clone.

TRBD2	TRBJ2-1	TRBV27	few	TGTGCCAGCACCGCCGGGACTAGCGGCGGGAATGAGCAGTTCTTC	CASTAGTSGGNEQFF
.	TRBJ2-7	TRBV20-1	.	TGCAGTGCTATCGGAGTGGGAGAGCAGTACTTC	CSAIGVGEQYF
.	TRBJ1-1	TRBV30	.	TGTGCCTGGAGTGTACAACGGGACACTGAAGCTTTCTTT	CAWSVQRDTEAFF
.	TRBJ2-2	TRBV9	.	TGTGCCAGCAGCCCTCTATGGGGGCGGAACACCGGGGAGCTGTTTTTT	CASSPLWGRNTGELFF
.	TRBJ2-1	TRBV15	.	TGTGCCACCAGCACTCGATGGTTGGGGTACAATGAGCAGTTCTTC	CATSTRWLGYNEQFF
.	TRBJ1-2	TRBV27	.	TGTGCCAGCCGGGGAGGATCGGGTGGCTACACCTTC	CASRGGSGGYTF
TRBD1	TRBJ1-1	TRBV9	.	TGTGCCAGCAGCTCCCAGGGGGTTGGAGACACTGAAGCTTTCTTT	CASSSQGVGDTEAFF
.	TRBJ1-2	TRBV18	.	TGTGCCAGCTCACCAAACATTCAGGGATCAAGCTATGGCTACACCTTC	CASSPNIQGSSYGYTF
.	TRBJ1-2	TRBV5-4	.	TGTGCCAGCAGCTTCGGCCGAACCAGAAGTGGCTACACCTTC	CASSFGRTRSGYTF
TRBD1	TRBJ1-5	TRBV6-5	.	TGTGCCAGCACCGGACAGGGGGATCAGCCCCAGCATTTT	CASTGQGDQPQHF
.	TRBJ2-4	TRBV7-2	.	TGTGCCAGCAGCTCCCTAGCCAAAAACATTCAGTACTTC	CASSSLAKNIQYF
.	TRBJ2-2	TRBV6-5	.	TGTGCCAGTTCCGGGACAAGGAACACCGGGGAGCTGTTTTTT	CASSGTRNTGELFF
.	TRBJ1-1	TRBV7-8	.	TGTGCCAGCAGCTTAGTGGCGTCTTACCCGAACACTGAAGCTTTCTTT	CASSLVASYPNTEAFF
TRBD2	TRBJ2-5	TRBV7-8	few	TGTGCCAGCAGCTTAGCTAGCGGGGGTTATAGGGAGACCCAGTACTTC	CASSLASGGYRETQYF
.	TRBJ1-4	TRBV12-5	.	TGTGCTAGTGGTTTGCCAAATGAAAAACTGTTTTTT	CASGLPNEKLFF
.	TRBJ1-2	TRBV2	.	TGTGCCAGCAGTTTATTGACAGGTGGCTACACCTTC	CASSLLTGGYTF
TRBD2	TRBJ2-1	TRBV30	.	TGTGCCTGGAGTGCCAGCGGGACTTGGGCATCGTACGATGAGCAGTTCTTC	CAWSASGTWASYDEQFF
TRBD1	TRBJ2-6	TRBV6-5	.	TGTGCCAGCACGTCAGGGGGCACCGGGGCCAACGTCCTGACTTTC	CASTSGGTGANVLTF
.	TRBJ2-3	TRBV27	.	TGTGCCAGCAGTCCAGGATTTGGACGGACAGATACGCAGTATTTT	CASSPGFGRTDTQYF
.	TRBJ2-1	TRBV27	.	TGTGCCAGCAGTACACAGGGCTTGGGCACCTACAATGAGCAGTTCTTC	CASSTQGLGTYNEQFF
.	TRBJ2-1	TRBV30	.	TGTGCCTGGATGGCGCTAGCGCCCCATGAGCAGTTCTTC	CAWMALAPHEQFF
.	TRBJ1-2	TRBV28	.	TGTGCCACGACTTCCGGGACCTCATATGGCTACACCTTC	CATTSGTSYGYTF
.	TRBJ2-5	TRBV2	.	TGTGCCAGTGACAGGTTGGGGAAAGAGACCCAGTACTTC	CASDRLGKETQYF
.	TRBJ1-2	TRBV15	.	TGTGCCACCAGCAGAAAATTACAAGATTATGGCTACACCTTC	CATSRKLQDYGYTF
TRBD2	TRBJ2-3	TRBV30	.	TGTGCCTGGAGCACCGGGGGTTCGCCGGGGGGAGGTACGCAGTATTTT	CAWSTGGSPGGGTQYF
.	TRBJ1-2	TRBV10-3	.	TGTGCCATCTCACTGTCCGGGGGAGATGGCTACACCTTC	CAISLSGGDGYTF
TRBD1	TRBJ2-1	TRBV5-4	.	TGTGCCAGCAGCTTGGACCCGGGGACAGGCTACAATGAGCAGTTCTTC	CASSLDPGTGYNEQFF
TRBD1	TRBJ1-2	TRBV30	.	TGTGCCTGCTTAGACAGGGATCGGCATGGCTACACCTTC	CACLDRDRHGYTF
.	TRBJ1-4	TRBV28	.	TGTGCCACCGCCCTTTGGCGGAGGGGAAAACTGTTTTTT	CATALWRRGKLFF
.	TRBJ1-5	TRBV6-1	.	TGTGCCAGCAGGGTCCTCAATCAGCCCCAGCATTTT	CASRVLNQPQHF
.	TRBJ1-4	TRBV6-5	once	TGTGCCAGCAGCTCGACAGTTAATGAAAAACTGTTTTTT	CASSSTVNEKLFF
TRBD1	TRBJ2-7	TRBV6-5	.	TGTGCCAGCAGGACGACAGGGGGCGAGCAGTACTTC	CASRTTGGEQYF
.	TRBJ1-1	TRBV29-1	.	TGCAGCGTTGATAGCGGTATTAGGACGGTGAACACTGAAGCTTTCTTT	CSVDSGIRTVNTEAFF
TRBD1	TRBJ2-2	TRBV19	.	TGTGCCAGTAGTATAGTCCAGGGGGCCTTCAACCGGGAGCTGTTTTTT	CASSIVQGAFNRELFF
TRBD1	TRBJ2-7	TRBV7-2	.	TGTGCCAGCAGCCCGGACAGGGGGCACGCTCGGGAGCAGTACTTC	CASSPDRGHAREQYF
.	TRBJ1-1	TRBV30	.	TGTGCCTGGATCTGGGGTCCGAACACTGAAGCTTTCTTT	CAWIWGPNTEAFF
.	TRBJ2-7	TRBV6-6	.	TGTGCCAGCAGTTACTCGGAAGGGGGGTACGAGCAGTACTTC	CASSYSEGGYEQYF
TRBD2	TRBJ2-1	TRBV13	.	TGTGCCAGCAGCTTAGGTAGCGGGAGATACAATGAGCAGTTCTTC	CASSLGSGRYNEQFF
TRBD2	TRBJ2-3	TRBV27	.	TGTGCCAGCAGTCTAGCGGGAGTGACAGATACGCAGTATTTT	CASSLAGVTDTQYF
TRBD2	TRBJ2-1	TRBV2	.	TGTGCCAGCGACCTAGCGGCCTACAATGAGCAGTTCTTC	CASDLAAYNEQFF
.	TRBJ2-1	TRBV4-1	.	TGCGCCAGCAGCCAAGTTCACCTCGGTGAGCAGTTCTTC	CASSQVHLGEQFF
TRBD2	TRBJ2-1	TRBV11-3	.	TGTGCCAGCAGCTTAGGCGGGGGAAACCTCAATGAGCAGTTCTTC	CASSLGGGNLNEQFF
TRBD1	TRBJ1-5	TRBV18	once	TGTGCCAGCTCAGGACAGGTCCCAAGGGAACAGCCCCAGCATTTT	CASSGQVPREQPQHF
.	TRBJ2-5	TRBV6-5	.	TGTGCCAGCAGTTTTAGGACCGGCGGGCGGGAGACCCAGTACTTC	CASSFRTGGRETQYF
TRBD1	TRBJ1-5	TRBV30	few	TGTGCCTGTACAGGGGGCTGGGGCAATCAGCCCCAGCATTTT	CACTGGWGNQPQHF
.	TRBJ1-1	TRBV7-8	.	TGTGCCAGCAGCCCCCGGAGCCAGAACACTGAAGCTTTCTTT	CASSPRSQNTEAFF
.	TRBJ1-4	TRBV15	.	TGTGCCACCAGCAGAGAGCGGGGAAGGGTCGAAAAACTGTTTTTT	CATSRERGRVEKLFF
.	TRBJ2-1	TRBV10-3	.	TGTGCCATCAGTGAGTCTAATCCCGGGACCGGTAATGAGCAGTTCTTC	CAISESNPGTGNEQFF